This T cell receptor (beta chain) appears in the sequencing data of a study of control samples from healthy donors and cancer patients. Profiling relied on immunoSEQ multiplex PCR, and the TCRdb table lists in-frame clones only, not all of them. The sample gives fewer than 95,000 clones, 86% of which show up once; about 21% is in the top ten. After removal of 4 bases from V and 0 bases from J, the junction contained 1 base not matched to a gene. CDR3 length equals 14 residues. CDR1 SGHDN and CDR2 FVKESK come from the germline V gene. The V and J genes are TRBV14 and TRBJ2-5, with TRBD1 matching 8 bases. The sequence derives from a man aged 25 to 40 in good health. The sequenced sample was blood. In DNA, the CDR3 is TGTGCCAGCAGCCGCAGGGGGCACCAAGAGACCCAGTACTTC. It translates to CASSRRGHQETQYF.